A single T cell receptor beta chain is shown here with its context. The sample comes from a study of shared T cell receptors in the human thymus. CDR1 GTSNPN and CDR2 SVGIG come from the germline V gene (reference sequence). There are 13 residues in the CDR3. Trimming stripped 6 bases from V and 5 bases from J, with 16 bases between. Produced via immunoSEQ multiplex PCR; TCRdb's table is partial and in-frame only. The sample yields 630,000 or so clones, about 90% seen once. These same data were also listed under a study on human thymus T cells. That source adds: Thymus tissue for the work was resected from patients undergoing corrective heart surgery. What appeared biased in thymic and blood repertoires was the usage of V and J genes. Highly overlapping thymic repertoires among unrelated individuals were reported in related research.

The chain employs TRBV30 and TRBJ2-5, with a possible D match to TRBD1 (7 bases). The sequenced sample was thymocytes. The sequence came from a boy under two years old with a congenital heart defect. The DNA of the CDR3 is TGTGCCTGCCCAGGGGGGCGCGGGGAGACCCAGTACTTC. This translates into CACPGGRGETQYF. Using reference TRBV30 and TRBJ2-5 for the parts outside the CDR3, the full variable domain is SQTIHQWPATLVQPVGSPLSLECTVEGTSNPNLYWYRQAAGRGLQLLFYSVGIGQISSEVPQNLSASRPQDRQFILSSKKLLLSDSGFYLCACPGGRGETQYFGPGTRLLVL.